The entry below gives a single T cell receptor (beta chain) sequence along with its context. Patients with stable or active relapsing-remitting disease, all of them treatment-naive, made up the multiple sclerosis controls. Germline V gene lookup returns CDR1 MNHEY and CDR2 SVGEGT. The CDR3 sequence is 16 residues long. Trimming cost V 4 bases and J 1 base, with 14 bases left between them. The RNA, about 0.5 to 1 ug, was put through reverse transcription using random hexamers. TCRdb itself ran the immunoSEQ multiplex PCR reads through MiXCR, one entry per CDR3 protein. The table shows about 300,000 distinct CDR3 sequences, with about 92% occurring only once. These data come from a study of CD8 T cells in Susac syndrome.

This TCR came from a human donor with multiple sclerosis. The sample comprised CD4+ T cells from PBMCs. J is TRBJ1-5 and V is TRBV6-2 or TRBV6-3; the D gene is possibly TRBD1 (6 bases). The CDR3 reads CASSWVGGGSNQPQHF. In nucleotides, the CDR3 is TGTGCCAGCAGTTGGGTCGGGGGCGGAAGCAATCAGCCCCAGCATTTT.